The sequence of this TCR beta chain was determined in a study of high-grade serous ovarian cancer treatment subgroups. A few counts support this clone. Tumor samples were taken before definitive surgery or chemotherapy. The assay was immunoSEQ multiplex PCR, and TCRdb's table has in-frame clones only and misses some. The sample has about 16,000 clones, 73% seen once. The CDR3 is 13 residues long. Germline CDR1 reads SGHTA; CDR2 reads FQGNSA. V was cut by 4 bases and J by 7 bases, with 12 bases left in between. The source of this sequence is a human donor with high-grade serous ovarian cancer. Sample: tumor tissue. The rearrangement links TRBV7-2 to TRBJ2-3; perhaps TRBD2 as D (5 bases). The CDR3 sequence is CASSSAPGNTQYF. In nucleotides, the CDR3 is TGTGCCAGCAGCTCCGCCCCGGGAAATACGCAGTATTTT.